Listed here are 21 T cell receptor beta chains from one sample, sequenced in a study of CD8+ T cells in alopecia areata. Sorting of the five patients' CD4+ cells gave CD25+CD127- cells as the output. Extracted from the samples, RNA was reverse transcribed into cDNA to serve as the sequencing template. Using immunoSEQ multiplex PCR, the repertoire was profiled, and TCRdb retains in-frame clones only, with some absent. This sample yields just over 20,000 clones, of which around 67% are seen a single time; 4.5% belongs to the top ten. Material: CD4+ Tregs sorted from blood. The origin of the receptors is a human donor with alopecia areata.

V is TRBV4-2 and J is TRBJ2-3; 8 nucleotides agree with TRBD2. CDR1 is LGHNA and CDR2 is YNFKEQ in the germline V gene. Trimming took 0 bases from V and 2 from J; bases not matched to a gene: 10. The CDR3 length is 18 residues. The CDR3 DNA is TGTGCCAGCAGCCAAGACCGTGCGGAGCGGGGGTTCACAGATACGCAGTATTTT. This encodes CASSQDRAERGFTDTQYF.

V and J are TRBV6-1 and TRBJ1-1, with D possibly matching TRBD1 (5 bases). Trimming pared 4 bases from V and 3 bases from J, leaving 12 bases between. The CDR3 has 14 residues. Per germline, CDR1 MNHNS and CDR2 SASEGT. The CDR3, as DNA: TGTGCCAGCAGTGGATCAGGGAGCCACACTGAAGCTTTCTTT. Protein sequence: CASSGSGSHTEAFF.

In its sample, this clone was seen once. The chain couples TRBV10-3 to TRBJ2-1, with 9 positions matching TRBD2. This CDR3 is 17 amino acids long. CDR1 ENHRY and CDR2 SYGVKD come from the germline V gene. Germline trimming cut 4 bases from V and 6 bases from J; bases unmatched to any gene: 13. CDR3 sequence (DNA): TGTGCCATCAGTGGCATGAGTAGACTAGCGGAATCCAATGAGCAGTTCTTC. This gives the protein CAISGMSRLAESNEQFF.

This clone was seen once. The rearrangement links TRBV9 to TRBJ2-3, with TRBD2 matching 14 bases. V dropped 4 bases and J dropped 5; count of bases not matched to a gene: 9. The germline V gene encodes CDR1 SGDLS and CDR2 YYNGEE. The CDR3 has 17 residues. The CDR3 DNA follows: TGTGCCAGCAGCCCCTTGGGACTAGCGGGGGCGTTAGATACGCAGTATTTT. Translation gives CASSPLGLAGALDTQYF.

The chain carries TRBV7-2 and TRBJ2-3, with D possibly being TRBD1 (6 bases). CDR3 length: 14 amino acids. Deletions cut 10 bases from V and 0 bases from J, with 14 bases between. The germline gives CDR1 SGHTA, CDR2 FQGNSA. CDR3 nucleotides: TGTGCCACCAGGGGCGGATCTAGCACAGATACGCAGTATTTT. This codes for CATRGGSSTDTQYF.

This clone was detected a few times. The rearrangement joins TRBV12-5 to TRBJ2-4, with unresolved D. The CDR3 totals 16 residues. The V end lost 4 bases, the J end lost 5 bases, and 18 bases lay between the germline ends. CDR1 LGHNT and CDR2 FRNRAP come from the germline V gene. The CDR3 protein is CASGSTLLSPENIQYF. CDR3 DNA sequence: TGTGCTAGTGGTTCAACCTTGCTCAGTCCCGAAAACATTCAGTACTTC.

The rearrangement uses TRBV2 and TRBJ2-5; D ambiguous. This CDR3 region has 14 residues. Deletions cut 1 base from V and 3 bases from J, with 9 bases between. CDR1 and CDR2 (germline): SNHLY, FYNNEI. DNA of the CDR3: TGTGCCAGCAGTGAAGGAACTGTAAAAGAGACCCAGTACTTC. It translates to CASSEGTVKETQYF.

This rearrangement joins TRBV1 to TRBJ2-1; the listed D gene, TRBD2, was not tested against the DNA. TRBV1 is recorded as a pseudogene. The CDR3 spans 14 residues. The CDR3 nucleotides read TGCACCAGCAGCCAGGAGACTAGCGCAAGGGAGCAGTTCTTC. Amino acids: CTSSQETSAREQFF.

This clone was detected a few times. The rearrangement uses TRBV5-1 and TRBJ2-1; 10 bases map to TRBD1. The germline V gene encodes CDR1 SGHRS and CDR2 YFSETQ. V dropped 5 bases and J dropped 9; count of bases not matched to a gene: 14. This CDR3 is built from 16 residues. The chain's CDR3 is CASRPALGQGFTEQFF. The CDR3 DNA follows: TGCGCCAGCAGACCTGCTTTGGGACAGGGGTTTACTGAGCAGTTCTTC. Combining the CDR3 with reference TRBV5-1 and TRBJ2-1 gives the whole variable domain KAGVTQTPRYLIKTRGQQVTLSCSPISGHRSVSWYQQTPGQGLQFLFEYFSETQRNKGNFPGRFSGRQFSNSRSEMNVSTLELGDSALYLCASRPALGQGFTEQFFGPGTRLTVL.

V gene TRBV19 combines with J gene TRBJ2-6; 8 bases match TRBD1. Germline trimming cut 7 bases from V and 0 bases from J; bases unmatched to any gene: 11. CDR3 size: 18 residues. CDR1 is LNHDA and CDR2 is SQIVND in the germline V gene (reference sequence). The CDR3 region is CASTPTGTGSSGANVLTF. The CDR3 DNA follows: TGTGCCAGTACCCCCACCGGGACAGGAAGCTCTGGGGCCAACGTCCTGACTTTC. Filled out from reference TRBV19 and TRBJ2-6, the complete variable domain reads DGGITQSPKYLFRKEGQNVTLSCEQNLNHDAMYWYRQDPGQGLRLIYYSQIVNDFQKGDIAEGYSVSREKKESFPLTVTSAQKNPTAFYLCASTPTGTGSSGANVLTFGAGSRLTVL.

The J gene is TRBJ2-2, the V gene TRBV11-3; the D is unclear. The V gene lost 0 bases and the J gene lost 6 bases, with 8 bases spanning the gap. Per germline, CDR1 SGHNT and CDR2 YENEEA. There are 14 residues in the CDR3. The CDR3 sequence is CASSLETAPGELFF. The CDR3 nucleotides read TGTGCCAGCAGCTTAGAGACTGCGCCCGGGGAGCTGTTTTTT. Drawing the rest from reference TRBV11-3 and TRBJ2-2, the complete variable domain is EAGVVQSPRYKIIEKKQPVAFWCNPISGHNTLYWYLQNLGQGPELLIRYENEEAVDDSQLPKDRFSAERLKGVDSTLKIQPAELGDSAVYLCASSLETAPGELFFGEGSRLTVL.

The J gene is TRBJ1-1, the V gene TRBV18, with TRBD1 matching 7 bases. With 8 bases clipped from V and 4 bases from J, the junction kept 13 bases outside the gene matches. The V gene's germline CDR1 is KGHSH and CDR2 LQKENI. The CDR3 contains 15 residues. CDR3 nucleotide sequence: TGTGCCAGCCGGTTTGGGGGCGGGGACAGCACTGAAGCTTTCTTT. It yields the protein CASRFGGGDSTEAFF. Based on the CDR3 plus reference TRBV18 and TRBJ1-1, the full variable domain is NAGVMQNPRHLVRRRGQEARLRCSPMKGHSHVYWYRQLPEEGLKFMVYLQKENIIDESGMPKERFSAEFPKEGPSILRIQQVVRGDSAAYFCASRFGGGDSTEAFFGQGTRLTVV.

The chain is built from TRBV30 and TRBJ2-5, with a weak D call TRBD2 (6 bases). The germline V and J ends were trimmed by 0 bases and 4 bases, with 21 bases remaining between them. The CDR3 covers 17 residues. Germline V CDR1 and CDR2: GTSNPN, SVGIG (reference sequence). The CDR3 region has the DNA TGTGCCTGGAGTGTGGGGGATAGCGGATCCTCAGGAGAGACCCAGTACTTC. Its translation: CAWSVGDSGSSGETQYF. Based on the CDR3 plus reference TRBV30 and TRBJ2-5, the full variable domain is SQTIHQWPATLVQPVGSPLSLECTVEGTSNPNLYWYRQAAGRGLQLLFYSVGIGQISSEVPQNLSASRPQDRQFILSSKKLLLSDSGFYLCAWSVGDSGSSGETQYFGPGTRLLVL.

The V gene is TRBV5-1, the J gene TRBJ1-2, with D perhaps matching TRBD1 (5 bases). CDR1 and CDR2 from the germline V gene are SGHRS and YFSETQ. Trimming removed 4 bases from V and 4 bases from J, with 8 bases in between. CDR3 length equals 12 residues. CDR3 nucleotide sequence: TGCGCCAGCAGCACTGACAGCTATGGCTACACCTTC. Translation: CASSTDSYGYTF.

The chain links TRBV6-5 to TRBJ1-5, with D possibly TRBD1 on 5 matching bases. V was trimmed by 2 bases and J by 6 bases, leaving 8 bases between them. The CDR3 totals 13 residues. Germline values: CDR1 MNHEY, CDR2 SVGAGI. In nucleotides, the CDR3 is TGTGCCAGCAGTTACGGGAGGGGTCAGCCCCAGCATTTT. Translating gives CASSYGRGQPQHF.

The rearrangement links TRBV11-2 to TRBJ1-3; weak D call: TRBD1 (6 bases). With 3 bases removed from V and 0 bases from J, the gap between germline ends came to 12 bases. CDR3 length: 16 residues. Germline CDR1 reads SGHAT; CDR2 reads FQNNGV. The CDR3 nucleotides read TGTGCCAGCAGCTTGGCGGGGACATTCTCTGGAAACACCATATATTTT. This codes for CASSLAGTFSGNTIYF.

This chain uses TRBV5-1 with TRBJ1-2, with D perhaps TRBD1 (6 bases). There are 14 residues in the CDR3. Trimming took off 5 bases at V and 3 bases at J, with 14 bases between the two ends. Germline CDR1 is SGHRS and CDR2 is YFSETQ. The CDR3: CASRPTQGYYGYTF. DNA for the CDR3: TGCGCCAGCAGACCTACACAGGGATACTATGGCTACACCTTC. Full variable domain (rest looked up from reference TRBV5-1 and TRBJ1-2): KAGVTQTPRYLIKTRGQQVTLSCSPISGHRSVSWYQQTPGQGLQFLFEYFSETQRNKGNFPGRFSGRQFSNSRSEMNVSTLELGDSALYLCASRPTQGYYGYTFGSGTRLTVV.

This clone was counted a few times. The chain is built from TRBV19 and TRBJ1-5; D remains ambiguous. This CDR3 region has 14 residues. The V gene's germline CDR1 is LNHDA and CDR2 SQIVND (reference sequence). V lost 4 bases, J lost 2 bases, and 9 bases lay in between. Written as DNA, the CDR3 is TGTGCCAGTAGTACCGGAATGCGCAATCAGCCCCAGCATTTT. Protein product: CASSTGMRNQPQHF.

This clone has a handful of counts. The rearrangement links TRBV18 to TRBJ2-1; the D gene is possibly TRBD1 (5 bases). V was cut by 2 bases and J by 6 bases, with 17 bases left in between. The CDR3 covers 16 residues. Germline-derived CDR1 and CDR2 are KGHSH and LQKENI. DNA for the CDR3: TGTGCCAGCTCACCATTTCCTGCCAGGGCCGCCAATGAGCAGTTCTTC. It codes for CASSPFPARAANEQFF.

The chain has TRBV7-2 and TRBJ1-5; D is possibly TRBD1 (6 bases). Germline CDR1 and CDR2: SGHTA and FQGNSA. Between the trimmed V and J ends, which lost 3 bases and 2 bases, there was a span of 8 bases. The CDR3 extends over 14 amino acids. The CDR3 bases are TGTGCCAGCAGCTTGGAGGGGGGCAATCAGCCCCAGCATTTT. This encodes CASSLEGGNQPQHF.

The chain employs TRBV6-6 and TRBJ2-5, with D possibly matching TRBD2 (6 bases). CDR3 length equals 15 residues. V lost 2 bases and J lost 5, with 15 bases in between. The germline V gene has CDR1 MNHNY and CDR2 SVGAGI (reference sequence). The CDR3: CASSYNRRGGETQYF. In DNA, the CDR3 is TGTGCCAGCAGTTACAATAGGAGGGGTGGTGAGACCCAGTACTTC.